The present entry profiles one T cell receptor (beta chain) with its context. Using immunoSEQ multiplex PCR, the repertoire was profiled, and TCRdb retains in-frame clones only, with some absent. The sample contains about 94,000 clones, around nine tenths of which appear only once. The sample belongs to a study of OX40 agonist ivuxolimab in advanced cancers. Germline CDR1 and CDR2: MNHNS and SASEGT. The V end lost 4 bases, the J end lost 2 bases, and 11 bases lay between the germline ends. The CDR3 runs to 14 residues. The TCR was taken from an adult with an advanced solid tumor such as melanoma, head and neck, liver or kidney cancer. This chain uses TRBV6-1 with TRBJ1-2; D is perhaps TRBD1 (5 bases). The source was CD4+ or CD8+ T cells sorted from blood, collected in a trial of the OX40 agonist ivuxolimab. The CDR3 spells CASSVAGRNYGYTF. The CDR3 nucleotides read TGTGCCAGCAGTGTTGCGGGACGGAACTATGGCTACACCTTC.